This T cell receptor beta chain is drawn from a study of blood T cell repertoires in COVID-19. Study-level background: Material from acute and convalescent COVID-19 was sourced from the United States, Italy and Spain. T cells, B-cell-depleted T cells, or PBMCs provided the cDNA or gDNA that served as material.

In the original processing: Reference gene primers were amplified, and this amplification served to estimate nucleated cell counts. Method: immunoSEQ multiplex PCR; TCRdb's copy keeps in-frame clones and lacks some. D and trimming were read from the DNA, whereas the V and J calls and clone size are those reported in that table. This table holds about 130,000 clones, roughly 80% found once. This sequence originates from a woman aged 25 to 45 who had recovered from COVID-19. Sequencing was carried out using peripheral blood.

The CDR3 sequence is CASSEFRASGSSADTQYF. CDR3 bases: TGTGCCAGCAGTGAGTTCCGGGCTAGCGGGAGCAGCGCAGATACGCAGTATTTT. The J gene is TRBJ2-3, the V gene TRBV2, with 10 bases fitting TRBD2. The CDR3 runs 18 residues. V was pared by 3 bases and J by 4 bases, with 13 bases of the junction left unmatched. Germline CDR1 reads SNHLY; CDR2 reads FYNNEI.